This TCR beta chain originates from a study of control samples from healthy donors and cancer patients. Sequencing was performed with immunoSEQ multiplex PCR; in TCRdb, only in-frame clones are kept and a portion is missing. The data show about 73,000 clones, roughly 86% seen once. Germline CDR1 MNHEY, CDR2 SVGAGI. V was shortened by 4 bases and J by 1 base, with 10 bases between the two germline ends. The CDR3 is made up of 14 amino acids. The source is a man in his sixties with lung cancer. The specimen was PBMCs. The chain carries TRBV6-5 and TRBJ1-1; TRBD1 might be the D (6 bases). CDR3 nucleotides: TGTGCCAGCAGTTCCGCGACAGGGAACACTGAAGCTTTCTTT. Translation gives CASSSATGNTEAFF.